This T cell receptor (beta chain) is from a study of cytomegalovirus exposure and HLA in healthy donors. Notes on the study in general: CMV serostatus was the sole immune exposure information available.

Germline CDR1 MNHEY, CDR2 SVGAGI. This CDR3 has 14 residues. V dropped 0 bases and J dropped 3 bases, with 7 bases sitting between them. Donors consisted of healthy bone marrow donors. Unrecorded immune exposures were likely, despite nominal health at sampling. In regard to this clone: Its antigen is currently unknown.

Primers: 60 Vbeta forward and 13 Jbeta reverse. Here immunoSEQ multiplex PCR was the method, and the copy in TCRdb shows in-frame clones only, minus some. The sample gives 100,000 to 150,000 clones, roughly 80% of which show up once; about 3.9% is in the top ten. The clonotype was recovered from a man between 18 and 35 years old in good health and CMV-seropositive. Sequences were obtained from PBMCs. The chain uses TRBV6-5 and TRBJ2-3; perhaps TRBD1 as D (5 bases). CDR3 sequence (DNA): TGTGCCAGCAGTTACTCCCAGGGAACAGATACGCAGTATTTT. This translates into CASSYSQGTDTQYF.